The present entry profiles one T cell receptor (beta chain) with its context. Its target is unknown. At one end the junction does not follow the germline gene, possibly because of a read error. The CDR3 runs 13 residues. Germline loops: CDR1 ENHRY, CDR2 SYGVKD. This sample was taken from a study of tumor-infiltrating lymphocytes in primary liver carcinoma. The wider study: Primary liver carcinoma in the patients was surgically resected. About 3.5 to 7.13 million productive TCRbeta reads were obtained from the samples, with similar numbers across tissue types. The study, taken as a whole, reports: Tumor region pairs showed greater overlap than either tumor-adjacent or tumor-blood pairs did.

With around 490 ng total RNA as template and a constant-region primer, TCR beta cDNA was made. Libraries covering TCR beta were generated through three nested multiplex PCR rounds (using a slightly modified ARM-PCR). Amplification in the first two PCR rounds was performed using TRBV1-TRBV30 forward primers and a C-beta reverse primer for roughly 9 cycles each. TCRdb itself ran the multiplex PCR reads through MiXCR, one entry per CDR3 protein. The data hold approximately 340,000 distinct CDR3 sequences, with 65% observed a single time. Germline DNA was also extracted, and blood RNA derived from unsorted whole blood. Collection of roughly 4 milliliters of peripheral blood took place before surgery.

Sequences were obtained from peripheral blood. The chain links TRBV10-3 to TRBJ2-7, with 11 bases lining up with TRBD1. This TCR was sampled from a man in his forties or fifties with primary liver carcinoma and hepatitis B virus infection. CDR3: CTIKDRGLVEQYF. CDR3 nucleotide sequence: TGTACCATCAAGGACAGGGGGCTGGTCGAGCAGTACTTC.